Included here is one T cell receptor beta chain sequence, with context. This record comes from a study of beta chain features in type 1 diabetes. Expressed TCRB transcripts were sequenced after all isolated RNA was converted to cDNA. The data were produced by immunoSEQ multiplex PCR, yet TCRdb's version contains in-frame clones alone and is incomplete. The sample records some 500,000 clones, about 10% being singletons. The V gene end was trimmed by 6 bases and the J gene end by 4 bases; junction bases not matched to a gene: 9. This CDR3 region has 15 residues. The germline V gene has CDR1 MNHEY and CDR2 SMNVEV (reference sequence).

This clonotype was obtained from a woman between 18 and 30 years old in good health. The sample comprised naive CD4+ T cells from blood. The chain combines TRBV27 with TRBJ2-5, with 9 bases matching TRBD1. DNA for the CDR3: TGTGCCAGCAGCGTGGGACAGGGTATACCAGAGACCCAGTACTTC. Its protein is CASSVGQGIPETQYF.